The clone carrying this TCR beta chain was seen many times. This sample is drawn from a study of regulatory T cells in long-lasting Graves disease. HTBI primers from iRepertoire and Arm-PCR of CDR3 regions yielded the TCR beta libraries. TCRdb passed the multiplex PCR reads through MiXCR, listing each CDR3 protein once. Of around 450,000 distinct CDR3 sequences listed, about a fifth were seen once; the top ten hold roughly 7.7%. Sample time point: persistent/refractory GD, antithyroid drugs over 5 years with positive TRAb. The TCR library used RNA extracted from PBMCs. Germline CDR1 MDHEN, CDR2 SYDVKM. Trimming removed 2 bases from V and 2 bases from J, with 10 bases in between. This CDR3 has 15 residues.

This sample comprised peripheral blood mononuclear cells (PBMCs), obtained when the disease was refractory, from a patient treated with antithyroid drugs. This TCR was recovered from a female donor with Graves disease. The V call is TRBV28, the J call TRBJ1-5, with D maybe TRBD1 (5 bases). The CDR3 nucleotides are TGTGCCAGCAGTTTAGATCGGGACGGCAATCAGCCCCAGCATTTT. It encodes CASSLDRDGNQPQHF.